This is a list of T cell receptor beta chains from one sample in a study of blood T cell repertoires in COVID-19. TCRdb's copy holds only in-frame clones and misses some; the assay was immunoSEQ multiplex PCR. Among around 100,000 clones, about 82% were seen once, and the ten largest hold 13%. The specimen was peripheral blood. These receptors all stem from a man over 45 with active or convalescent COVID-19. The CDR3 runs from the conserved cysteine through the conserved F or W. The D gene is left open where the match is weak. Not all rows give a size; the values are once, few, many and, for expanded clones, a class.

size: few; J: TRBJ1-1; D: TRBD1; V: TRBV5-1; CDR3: CASRQGGNTEAFF; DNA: TGCGCCAGTAGACAGGGAGGGAACACTGAAGCTTTCTTT
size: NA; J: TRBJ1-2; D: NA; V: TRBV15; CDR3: CATSRGTGLDGYTF; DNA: TGTGCCACCAGCAGAGGCACAGGTTTAGATGGCTACACCTTC
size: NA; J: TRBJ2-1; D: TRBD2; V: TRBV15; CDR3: CATSRPSGRAGNEQFF; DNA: TGTGCCACCAGCAGGCCCAGCGGGAGGGCCGGGAATGAGCAGTTCTTC
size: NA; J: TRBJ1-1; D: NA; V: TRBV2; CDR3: CASSENEERLRAFF; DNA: TGTGCCAGCAGTGAAAACGAGGAAAGACTTAGAGCTTTCTTT
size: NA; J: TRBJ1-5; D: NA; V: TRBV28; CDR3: CASMGANQPQHF; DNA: TGTGCCAGCATGGGGGCTAACCAGCCCCAGCATTTT
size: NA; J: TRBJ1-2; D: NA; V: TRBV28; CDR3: CASSFPGWGGYTF; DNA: TGTGCCAGCAGTTTTCCGGGGTGGGGAGGCTACACCTTC
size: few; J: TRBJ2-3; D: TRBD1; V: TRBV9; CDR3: CASSVETGWADTQYF; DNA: TGTGCCAGCAGCGTTGAGACAGGGTGGGCAGATACGCAGTATTTT
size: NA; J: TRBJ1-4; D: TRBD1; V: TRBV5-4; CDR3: CASSSTGGMGNEKLFF; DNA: TGTGCCAGCAGTTCGACAGGGGGCATGGGTAATGAAAAACTGTTTTTT
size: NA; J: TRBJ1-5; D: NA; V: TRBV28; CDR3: CASSLHSDGGSNQPQHF; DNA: TGTGCCAGCAGTTTACATTCGGACGGCGGGTCGAATCAGCCCCAGCATTTT
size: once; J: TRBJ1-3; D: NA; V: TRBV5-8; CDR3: CASSLGDRTFRNTIYF; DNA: TGTGCCAGCAGCTTGGGTGACAGGACGTTTCGAAACACCATATATTTT
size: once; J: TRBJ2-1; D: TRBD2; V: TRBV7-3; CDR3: CASSPVRGSGNEQFF; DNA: TGTGCCAGCAGCCCTGTTCGCGGGAGTGGCAATGAGCAGTTCTTC
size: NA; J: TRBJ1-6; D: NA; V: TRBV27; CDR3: CASSFGQFNSPLHF; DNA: TGTGCCAGCAGTTTTGGACAGTTTAATTCACCCCTCCACTTT
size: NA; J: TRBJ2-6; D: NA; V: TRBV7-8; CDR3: CASSPGVRPLAF; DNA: TGTGCCAGCAGCCCAGGGGTAAGGCCCCTAGCTTTC
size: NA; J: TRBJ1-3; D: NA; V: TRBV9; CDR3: CASSEPARDTIYF; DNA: TGTGCCAGCAGCGAACCGGCTCGGGACACCATATATTTT
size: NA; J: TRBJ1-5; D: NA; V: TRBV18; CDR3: CASSPGGLNQPQHF; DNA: TGTGCCAGCTCACCGGGGGGGCTAAATCAGCCCCAGCATTTT
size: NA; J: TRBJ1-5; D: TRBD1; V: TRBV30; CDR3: CAWSVSAFGTGVQPQHF; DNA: TGTGCCTGGAGTGTATCCGCCTTCGGGACAGGGGTTCAGCCCCAGCATTTT
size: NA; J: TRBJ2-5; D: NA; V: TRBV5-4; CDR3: CASTVRGLQETQYF; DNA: TGTGCCAGCACCGTTAGGGGACTTCAAGAGACCCAGTACTTC
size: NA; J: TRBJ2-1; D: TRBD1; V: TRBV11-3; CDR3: CASSSYLLSRDRENEQFF; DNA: TGTGCCAGCAGCTCCTATCTATTGTCGAGGGACAGGGAAAATGAGCAGTTCTTC
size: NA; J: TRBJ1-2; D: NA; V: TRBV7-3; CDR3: CASSNQPGGYGYTF; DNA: TGTGCCAGCAGCAACCAACCCGGGGGCTATGGCTACACCTTC
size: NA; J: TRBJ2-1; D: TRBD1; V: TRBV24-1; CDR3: CATSDPSTGGVRNEQFF; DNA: TGTGCCACCAGTGACCCGTCGACAGGGGGCGTTCGGAATGAGCAGTTCTTC
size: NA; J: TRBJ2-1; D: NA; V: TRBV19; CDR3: CASSIDRGPYNEQFF; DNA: TGTGCCAGTAGTATAGACAGGGGACCCTACAATGAGCAGTTCTTC
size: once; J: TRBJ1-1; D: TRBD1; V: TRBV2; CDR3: CASSDQGAGTEAFF; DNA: TGTGCCAGCAGCGATCAGGGGGCCGGGACTGAAGCTTTCTTT
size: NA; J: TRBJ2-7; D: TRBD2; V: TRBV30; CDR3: CAWSRKGLASEEQYF; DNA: TGTGCCTGGAGTCGCAAGGGACTAGCGAGCGAGGAGCAGTACTTC
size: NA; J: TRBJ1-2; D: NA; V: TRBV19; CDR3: CASSISTGSYGYTF; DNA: TGTGCCAGTAGTATAAGTACAGGGTCCTATGGCTACACCTTC
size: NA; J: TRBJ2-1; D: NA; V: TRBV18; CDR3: CASSPGRERLEQFF; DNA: TGTGCCAGCTCCCCGGGAAGAGAGCGCCTCGAGCAGTTCTTC
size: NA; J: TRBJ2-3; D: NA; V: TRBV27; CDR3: CASSPSGGDTQYF; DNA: TGTGCCAGCAGTCCATCAGGGGGGGATACGCAGTATTTT
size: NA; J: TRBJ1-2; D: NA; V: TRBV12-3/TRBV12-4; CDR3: CASSLALSGYTF; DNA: TGTGCCAGCAGTTTAGCCCTGAGTGGCTACACCTTC
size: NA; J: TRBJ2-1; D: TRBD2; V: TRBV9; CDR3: CASSPSGREGEQFF; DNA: TGTGCCAGCAGCCCCAGCGGACGGGAGGGTGAGCAGTTCTTC
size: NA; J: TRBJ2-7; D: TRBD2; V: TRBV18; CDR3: CASSPQQSGSSYEQYF; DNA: TGTGCCAGCTCACCACAGCAAAGCGGGAGCTCGTACGAGCAGTACTTC
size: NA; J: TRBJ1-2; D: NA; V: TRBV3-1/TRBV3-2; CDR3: CASSQGPYGYTF; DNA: TGTGCCAGCAGCCAAGGTCCTTATGGCTACACCTTC
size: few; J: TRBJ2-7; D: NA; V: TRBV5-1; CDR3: CASSLGALPQAEQYF; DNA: TGCGCCAGCAGCTTGGGCGCCCTCCCGCAGGCCGAGCAGTACTTC
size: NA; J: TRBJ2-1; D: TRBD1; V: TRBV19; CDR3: CASTRGQRGYNEQFF; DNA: TGTGCCAGTACCAGGGGACAGAGGGGATACAATGAGCAGTTCTTC
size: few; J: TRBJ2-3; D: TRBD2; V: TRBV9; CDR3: CASTPSGSTDTQYF; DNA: TGTGCCAGCACCCCTAGCGGGAGCACAGATACGCAGTATTTT
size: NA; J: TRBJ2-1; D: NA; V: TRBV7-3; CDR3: CASSWLADNEQFF; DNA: TGTGCCAGCAGCTGGTTAGCTGACAATGAGCAGTTCTTC
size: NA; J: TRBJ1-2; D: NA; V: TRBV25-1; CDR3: CASNTGRDGYTF; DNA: TGTGCCAGCAACACAGGTCGCGATGGCTACACCTTC
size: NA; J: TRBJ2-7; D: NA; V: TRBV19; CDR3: CASSASDRRYEQYF; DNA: TGTGCCAGTAGTGCATCGGACAGACGCTACGAGCAGTACTTC
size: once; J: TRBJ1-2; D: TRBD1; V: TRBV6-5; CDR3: CASSYVTGGLNYGYTF; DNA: TGTGCCAGCAGTTACGTAACAGGGGGTCTGAACTATGGCTACACCTTC
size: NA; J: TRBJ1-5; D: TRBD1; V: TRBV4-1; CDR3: CASSQDAGGQPQHF; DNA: TGCGCCAGCAGCCAAGATGCAGGGGGTCAGCCCCAGCATTTT
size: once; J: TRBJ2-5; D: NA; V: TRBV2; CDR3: CASSDLEETQYF; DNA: TGTGCCAGCAGTGATCTTGAAGAGACCCAGTACTTC
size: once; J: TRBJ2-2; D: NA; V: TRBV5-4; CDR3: CASSLELPTGELFF; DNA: TGTGCCAGCAGCTTGGAGCTACCCACCGGGGAGCTGTTTTTT
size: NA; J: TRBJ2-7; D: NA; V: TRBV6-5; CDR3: CASSTAGTYEQYF; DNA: TGTGCCAGCAGTACGGCAGGTACCTACGAGCAGTACTTC
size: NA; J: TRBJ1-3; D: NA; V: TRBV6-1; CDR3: CASSEAWDNSGNTIYF; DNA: TGTGCCAGCAGTGAAGCTTGGGACAACTCTGGAAACACCATATATTTT
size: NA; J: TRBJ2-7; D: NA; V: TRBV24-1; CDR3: CATSGSSYEQYF; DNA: TGTGCCACCAGTGGTTCATCATACGAGCAGTACTTC
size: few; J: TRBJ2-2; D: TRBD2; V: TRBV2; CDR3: CASSEPSGTTGELFF; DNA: TGTGCCAGCAGTGAGCCAAGCGGGACTACCGGGGAGCTGTTTTTT
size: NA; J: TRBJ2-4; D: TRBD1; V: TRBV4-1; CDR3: CASSQDDPTGGKNIQYF; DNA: TGCGCCAGCAGCCAGGATGACCCGACAGGGGGCAAAAACATTCAGTACTTC
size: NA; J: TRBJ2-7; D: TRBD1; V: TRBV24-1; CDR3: CATSDHGQGASEQYF; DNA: TGTGCCACCAGTGACCATGGACAGGGGGCCTCGGAGCAGTACTTC
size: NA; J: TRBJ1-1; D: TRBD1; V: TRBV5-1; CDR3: CASSSDAGQGIEAFF; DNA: TGCGCCAGCAGCAGCGACGCGGGACAGGGTATTGAAGCTTTCTTT
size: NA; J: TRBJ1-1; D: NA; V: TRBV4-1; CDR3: CASSQQGTEAFF; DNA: TGCGCCAGCAGCCAGCAGGGTACCGAAGCTTTCTTT
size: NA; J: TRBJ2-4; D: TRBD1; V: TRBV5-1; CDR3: CASSQQGARAKNIQYF; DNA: TGCGCCAGCAGCCAACAGGGGGCTCGGGCCAAAAACATTCAGTACTTC
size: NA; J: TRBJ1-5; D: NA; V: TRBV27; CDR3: CASSFAGGNQPQHF; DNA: TGTGCCAGCAGTTTCGCCGGGGGAAATCAGCCCCAGCATTTT
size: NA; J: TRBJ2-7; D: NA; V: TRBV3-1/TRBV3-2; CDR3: CASSQAKRGNPHYEQYF; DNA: TGTGCCAGCAGCCAAGCCAAACGTGGCAATCCACACTACGAGCAGTACTTC
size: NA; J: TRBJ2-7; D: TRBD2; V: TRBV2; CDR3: CASSDSPGGPREQYF; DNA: TGTGCCAGCAGTGATTCGCCGGGAGGGCCTCGAGAGCAGTACTTC
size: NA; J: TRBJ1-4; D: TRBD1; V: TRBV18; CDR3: CASSKGTVSNEKLFF; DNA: TGTGCCAGCTCCAAAGGGACAGTTTCTAATGAAAAACTGTTTTTT
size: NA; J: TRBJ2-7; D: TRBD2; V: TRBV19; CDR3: CASSIGREGRYEQYF; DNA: TGTGCCAGTAGTATTGGGCGGGAGGGCCGGTACGAGCAGTACTTC
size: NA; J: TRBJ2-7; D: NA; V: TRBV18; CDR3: CASSPLRGSYEQYF; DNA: TGTGCCAGCTCACCACTCAGAGGCTCCTACGAGCAGTACTTC
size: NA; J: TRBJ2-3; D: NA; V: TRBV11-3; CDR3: CASSLGLVEDTQYF; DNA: TGTGCCAGCAGCTTAGGACTAGTGGAAGATACGCAGTATTTT
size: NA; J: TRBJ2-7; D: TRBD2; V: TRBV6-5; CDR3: CASRGDYHPYEQYF; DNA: TGTGCCAGCAGGGGGGACTACCACCCTTACGAGCAGTACTTC